The present T cell receptor beta chain was sequenced within a study of T cells in Graves' hyperthyroidism and ophthalmopathy. The wider study: Blood was drawn when the patient was first diagnosed and still untreated.

RNA transcripts gave rise to amplified TCR beta CDR3 regions. First-round RT-PCR of the TCR CDR3 relied on the HTBI primer set. MiXCR was run by TCRdb on the multiplex PCR reads, yielding one entry per CDR3 protein. The table lists approximately 610,000 distinct CDR3 sequences, roughly 14% of them singletons, with 4.3% in the top ten. This clonotype was seen at least ten times. Germline V gene lookup returns CDR1 MNHEY and CDR2 SVGAGI. The V gene lost 5 bases and the J gene lost 3 bases, with 16 bases spanning the gap. The CDR3 runs to 15 residues. This chain uses TRBV6-5 with TRBJ1-2; D not certain. Source material: blood. This sequence was found in a woman in her thirties or forties with Graves' ophthalmopathy. CDR3 loop: CASSQTENLYYGYTF. For the CDR3, the DNA is TGTGCCAGCAGTCAGACCGAGAACCTCTACTATGGCTACACCTTC.